These T cell receptor beta chains were read from a single sample in a study of cytomegalovirus exposure and HLA in healthy donors. Using immunoSEQ multiplex PCR, the repertoire was profiled, and TCRdb retains in-frame clones only, with some absent. There are nearly 200,000 clones in the sample, with roughly 0.7% held by the top ten. Material for sequencing was PBMCs. The receptors were sampled from a boy younger than 18 in good health and CMV-seronegative. Both conserved end residues are part of each CDR3. Each record gives: J gene, V gene, CDR3 protein.

j_gene: TRBJ1-2; v_gene: TRBV6-5; CDR3aa: CASSPWTGANYGYTF
j_gene: TRBJ2-7; v_gene: TRBV7-9; CDR3aa: CASSLTGLDNYEQYF
j_gene: TRBJ1-2; v_gene: TRBV29-1; CDR3aa: CSVDEAPTNYGYTF
j_gene: TRBJ2-5; v_gene: TRBV2; CDR3aa: CATERGQETQYF
j_gene: TRBJ1-5; v_gene: TRBV7-6; CDR3aa: CASSPRPGNQPQHF
j_gene: TRBJ1-1; v_gene: TRBV10-3; CDR3aa: CAISESLAFSMNTEAFF
j_gene: TRBJ2-7; v_gene: TRBV19; CDR3aa: CASATKTGGKHEQYF
j_gene: TRBJ1-1; v_gene: TRBV25-1; CDR3aa: CASSDIRGRATEAFF
j_gene: TRBJ1-2; v_gene: TRBV6-5; CDR3aa: CASSSGIDRGLYGYTF
j_gene: TRBJ2-2; v_gene: TRBV11-3; CDR3aa: CASATGSGTGELFF
j_gene: TRBJ1-1; v_gene: TRBV7-8; CDR3aa: CASSLGGRTEAFF
j_gene: TRBJ2-7; v_gene: TRBV5-8; CDR3aa: CASSRSDRSSYEQYF
j_gene: TRBJ2-2; v_gene: TRBV5-4; CDR3aa: CASSFYVGPNTGELFF
j_gene: TRBJ2-7; v_gene: TRBV5-4; CDR3aa: CASSFDRGQGEQYF
j_gene: TRBJ1-1; v_gene: TRBV19; CDR3aa: CASREAMNTEAFF
j_gene: TRBJ1-4; v_gene: TRBV6-6; CDR3aa: CAAGKHNEKLFF
j_gene: TRBJ1-1; v_gene: TRBV29-1; CDR3aa: CSVDGAGLTEAFF
j_gene: TRBJ2-7; v_gene: TRBV4-3; CDR3aa: CASSQDAQGAHEQYF
j_gene: TRBJ1-3; v_gene: TRBV9; CDR3aa: CASSAGTISGNTIYF
j_gene: TRBJ2-3; v_gene: TRBV7-6; CDR3aa: CASSLGASTDTQYF
j_gene: TRBJ2-7; v_gene: TRBV27; CDR3aa: CASSFGLASTYEQYF
j_gene: TRBJ1-2; v_gene: TRBV2; CDR3aa: CASEGRTIVDGYTF
j_gene: TRBJ2-2; v_gene: TRBV13; CDR3aa: CASRQGSVGELFF
j_gene: TRBJ1-1; v_gene: TRBV4-2; CDR3aa: CASSQVSGQGFAEAFF
j_gene: TRBJ2-2; v_gene: TRBV5-1; CDR3aa: CAGSFFSGESATGELFF
j_gene: TRBJ2-6; v_gene: TRBV7-3; CDR3aa: CASSANYGANVLTF
j_gene: TRBJ1-5; v_gene: TRBV4-3; CDR3aa: CASSQDPRGNQPQHF
j_gene: TRBJ1-2; v_gene: TRBV6-1; CDR3aa: CASSAGQGAVYGYTF
j_gene: TRBJ2-1; v_gene: TRBV5-4; CDR3aa: CASSLTVGDFNEQFF
j_gene: TRBJ1-5; v_gene: TRBV9; CDR3aa: CASSVVLAGLNRQPQHF
j_gene: TRBJ2-3; v_gene: TRBV7-2; CDR3aa: CASIKPKRGPTDMQYF
j_gene: TRBJ1-3; v_gene: TRBV19; CDR3aa: CAPNLGGGFSGNTIYF
j_gene: TRBJ1-2; v_gene: TRBV2; CDR3aa: CASRSTYNRAAYGYTF
j_gene: TRBJ2-2; v_gene: TRBV5-1; CDR3aa: CASRLGQGVSGELFF
j_gene: NA; v_gene: TRBV6-6; CDR3aa: CASSSRQGSYEQYF
j_gene: TRBJ1-1; v_gene: TRBV7-6; CDR3aa: CASSLAGREVSEAFF
j_gene: TRBJ1-2; v_gene: TRBV4-1; CDR3aa: CASSHPPTSYGYTF
j_gene: TRBJ1-1; v_gene: TRBV15; CDR3aa: CATSRGMGGMNTEAFF
j_gene: TRBJ2-7; v_gene: TRBV10-2; CDR3aa: CASRTPGNYEQYF
j_gene: TRBJ1-5; v_gene: TRBV6-5; CDR3aa: CASRSTEYSNQPQHF
j_gene: TRBJ1-2; v_gene: TRBV28; CDR3aa: CASSLDRGSSGYTF
j_gene: TRBJ1-4; v_gene: TRBV7-9; CDR3aa: CASSLPGQTNEKLFF
j_gene: TRBJ1-4; v_gene: TRBV15; CDR3aa: CATSKSRPGVNEKLFF
j_gene: TRBJ1-6; v_gene: TRBV25-1; CDR3aa: CASSEGTASNSPLHF
j_gene: TRBJ1-2; v_gene: TRBV27; CDR3aa: CASSWSGLFSYGYTF
j_gene: TRBJ2-7; v_gene: TRBV5-1; CDR3aa: CASSLDTTYEQYF
j_gene: TRBJ1-1; v_gene: TRBV7-3; CDR3aa: CASTTASELGAFF
j_gene: TRBJ1-1; v_gene: TRBV18; CDR3aa: CASSPEGGLNTEAFF
j_gene: TRBJ2-7; v_gene: TRBV7-2; CDR3aa: CASQVQTSGPYEQYF
j_gene: TRBJ1-1; v_gene: TRBV5-4; CDR3aa: CASSLSSDSNTEAFF